A single T cell receptor beta chain is shown here with its context. The data are from a study of identical twins. Template switching, a step in the protocol, added a universal primer site, and cDNA carried unique molecular identifiers. From the 5' RACE reads, TCRdb called clonotypes with MiXCR, one entry per CDR3 protein. The table has about 730,000 distinct CDR3 sequences, around 21% seen once; the top ten hold roughly 4.3%. This sample also appeared in a second study, on T cells expressing NK-cell markers. That report adds: Serological testing identified seven of the eight sequenced donors as HCMV-seropositive and one as seronegative.

This TCR was sampled from a woman younger than 35 in good health. Input material: PBMCs.

In DNA form, the CDR3 reads TGCAGTGCTAGAAGACTAGCGATTTTGGAGACCCAGTACTTC. This codes for CSARRLAILETQYF. The chain joins TRBV20-1 to TRBJ2-5; 8 nucleotides agree with TRBD2. The CDR3 consists of 14 residues. In germline, CDR1 is DFQATT, CDR2 SNEGSKA (reference sequence). The ends lost 2 bases at V and 5 bases at J; junction bases unmatched: 7.